These 8 T cell receptor beta chains came from one sample sequenced in a study of blood T cell repertoires in COVID-19. The data were produced by immunoSEQ multiplex PCR, yet TCRdb's version contains in-frame clones alone and is incomplete. Of some 250,000 clones listed, roughly 84% are singletons. The sequenced sample was peripheral blood. Receptors were obtained from a woman younger than 30 with acute or convalescent COVID-19.

The genes are TRBV3-1 (or the pseudogene TRBV3-2) and TRBJ1-2, with D perhaps matching TRBD1 (6 bases). V shed 3 bases and J shed 7 bases, with 18 bases lying between them. In germline, CDR1 is LGHDT, CDR2 YNNKEL (reference sequence). The CDR3 is 15 residues long. CDR3 region: CASSHQLQGLGGYTF. The DNA for the CDR3 is TGTGCCAGCAGCCACCAACTACAGGGATTGGGTGGCTACACCTTC.

The rearrangement uses TRBV2 and TRBJ1-2; 8 bases are shared with TRBD1. The germline gives CDR1 SNHLY, CDR2 FYNNEI. The CDR3 runs to 14 residues. With V trimmed by 2 bases and J by 5 bases, 4 bases remained unmatched. The CDR3 DNA sequence: TGTGCCAGCAGTGAATGGGGACAGGAATATGGCTACACCTTC. It translates to CASSEWGQEYGYTF.

The CDR3 reads CASSLIGSGRASSYNEQFF. CDR3 DNA: TGTGCCAGCAGCTTAATAGGTAGCGGGAGGGCCAGCTCCTACAATGAGCAGTTCTTC. The chain uses TRBV7-3 and TRBJ2-1, with 11 bases identical to TRBD2. Germline CDR1 is SGHTA and CDR2 is FQGTGA. The CDR3 covers 19 residues. V shed 1 base, J shed 0 bases, and the junction held 8 bases outside the gene matches.

The chain recombines TRBV7-9 with TRBJ1-2; unclear D gene. The germline V and J ends were trimmed by 8 bases and 0 bases, with 4 bases remaining between them. The germline V gene encodes CDR1 SEHNR and CDR2 FQNEAQ (reference sequence). This CDR3 has 11 residues. CDR3 protein: CASGTNYGYTF. The DNA of the CDR3 is TGTGCCAGCGGCACTAACTATGGCTACACCTTC.

V usage is TRBV2 and J usage is TRBJ1-1; 11 nucleotides match TRBD1. Germline CDR1 and CDR2: SNHLY and FYNNEI. V trimming: 3 bases; J trimming: 5 bases; junction bases outside the gene matches: 2. The CDR3 length is 14 residues. CDR3 region: CASSDGQGATEAFF. CDR3 bases: TGTGCCAGCAGTGATGGACAGGGGGCGACTGAAGCTTTCTTT.

J is TRBJ2-7 and V is TRBV4-3; 10 bases align to TRBD2. The ends lost 0 bases at V and 3 bases at J; junction bases unmatched: 5. The CDR3 is made up of 16 amino acids. The germline V gene has CDR1 LGHNA and CDR2 YSLEER. The chain's CDR3 is CASSQDATSGYYEQYF. CDR3 nucleotide sequence: TGCGCCAGCAGCCAAGATGCGACTAGCGGGTACTACGAGCAGTACTTC.

The chain joins TRBV29-1 to TRBJ1-1; no firm D call. The V end was cut by 7 bases, the J end by 6 bases, with 12 bases between. The CDR3 loop spans 11 amino acids. Looked up from germline, CDR1 is SQVTM and CDR2 is ANQGSEA. The CDR3 DNA follows: TGCAGCGCTCGCCCAGAAGCTGAAGCTTTCTTT. Its translation: CSARPEAEAFF.

The chain carries TRBV15 and TRBJ2-3; 8 nucleotides line up with TRBD2. V lost 5 bases, J lost 0 bases, and 4 bases stayed unmatched. Germline CDR1 and CDR2: LNHNV and YYDKDF (reference sequence). The CDR3 sequence is 15 residues long. The DNA for the CDR3 is TGTGCCACCAGCCGCCCTAGCGGGAGCACAGATACGCAGTATTTT. Amino acids: CATSRPSGSTDTQYF.